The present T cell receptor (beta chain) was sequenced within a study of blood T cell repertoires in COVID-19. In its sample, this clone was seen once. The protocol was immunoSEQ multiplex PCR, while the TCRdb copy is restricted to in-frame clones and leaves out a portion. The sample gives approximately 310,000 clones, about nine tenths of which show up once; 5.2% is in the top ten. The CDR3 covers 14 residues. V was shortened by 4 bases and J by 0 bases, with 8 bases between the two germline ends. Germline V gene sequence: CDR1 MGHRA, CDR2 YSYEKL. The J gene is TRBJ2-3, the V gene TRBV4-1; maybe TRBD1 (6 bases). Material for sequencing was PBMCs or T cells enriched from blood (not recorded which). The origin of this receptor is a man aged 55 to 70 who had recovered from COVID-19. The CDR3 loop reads CASSLQGSTDTQYF. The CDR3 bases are TGCGCCAGCAGCCTACAGGGTAGCACAGATACGCAGTATTTT.